This record concerns one T cell receptor (beta chain) sequence. This record comes from a study of blood T cell repertoires in COVID-19. At the level of the study: Both acute and convalescent COVID-19 samples were obtained from the United States, Italy and Spain.

The V gene end was trimmed by 7 bases and the J gene end by 4 bases; junction bases not matched to a gene: 7. The CDR3 contains 14 residues. In germline, CDR1 is SGHAT, CDR2 FQNNGV. Authors' processing steps: Estimated nucleated cell counts came from reference gene primer amplification. The protocol was immunoSEQ multiplex PCR, while the TCRdb copy is restricted to in-frame clones and leaves out a portion. The V and J calls and clone size come from that table; D and trimming were worked out from the DNA. The sample consists of about 210,000 clones, over 70% of them appearing once. The rearrangement links TRBV11-2 to TRBJ2-1, with 7 bases aligning to TRBD1. The sequencing sample was made of peripheral blood. This TCR was sampled from a man aged 50-60 years with active or convalescent COVID-19. The CDR3 DNA reads TGTGCCAGCACCAATCGACAGGGTTACAATGAGCAGTTCTTC. It is translated as CASTNRQGYNEQFF.